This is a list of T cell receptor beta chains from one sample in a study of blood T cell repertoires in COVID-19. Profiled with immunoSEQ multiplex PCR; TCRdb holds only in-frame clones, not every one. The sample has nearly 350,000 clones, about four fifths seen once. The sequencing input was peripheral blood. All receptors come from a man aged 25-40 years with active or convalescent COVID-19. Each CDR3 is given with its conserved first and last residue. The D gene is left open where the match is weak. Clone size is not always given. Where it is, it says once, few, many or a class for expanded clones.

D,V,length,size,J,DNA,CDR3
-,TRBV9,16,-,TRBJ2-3,TGTGCCAGCAGCGTACGCGGCGGGTATAGCACAGATACGCAGTATTTT,CASSVRGGYSTDTQYF
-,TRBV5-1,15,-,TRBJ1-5,TGCGCCAGCAGCTTCGAGGGTCATAGCAATCAGCCCCAGCATTTT,CASSFEGHSNQPQHF
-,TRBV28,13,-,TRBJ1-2,TGTGCCAGCAGTTTGGGCAGGCCCTATGGCTACACCTTC,CASSLGRPYGYTF
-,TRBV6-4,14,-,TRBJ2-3,TGTGCCAGCAGTGACCTAGCAAGCACAGATACGCAGTATTTT,CASSDLASTDTQYF
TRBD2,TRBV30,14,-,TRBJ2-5,TGTGCCTGGGGGGTTGCGGGGGACGCAGAGACCCAGTACTTC,CAWGVAGDAETQYF
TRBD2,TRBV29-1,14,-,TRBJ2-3,TGCAGCGTTGAACCTAGCGGGAGCCCAGATACGCAGTATTTT,CSVEPSGSPDTQYF
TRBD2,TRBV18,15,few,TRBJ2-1,TGTGCCAGCTCACCGGCTAGCGGAGACTACAATGAGCAGTTCTTC,CASSPASGDYNEQFF
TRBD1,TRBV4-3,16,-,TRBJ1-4,TGCGCCAGCAGCCAAGGAGGGACAGGGAGGGATGAAAAACTGTTTTTT,CASSQGGTGRDEKLFF
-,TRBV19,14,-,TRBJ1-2,TGTGCCAGTAACAGGGCGGGGGGTAGCTATGGCTACACCTTC,CASNRAGGSYGYTF
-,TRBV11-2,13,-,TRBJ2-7,TGTGCCAGCAGCTTAGGACAGATAAACGAGCAGTACTTC,CASSLGQINEQYF
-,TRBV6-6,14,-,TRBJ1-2,TGTGCCAGCAGTTACTCGATAGCTAACTATGGCTACACCTTC,CASSYSIANYGYTF
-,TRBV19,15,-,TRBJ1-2,TGTGCCAGTAGTGGATCGACGGGTCTTTTCGGGGGCTACACCTTC,CASSGSTGLFGGYTF
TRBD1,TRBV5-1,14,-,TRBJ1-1,TGCGCCAGCAGCAGGACAGGGTCCAACACTGAAGCTTTCTTT,CASSRTGSNTEAFF
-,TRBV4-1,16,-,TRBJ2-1,TGCGCCAGCAGCCAGGACGGCGCGGGAATCGACAATGAGCAGTTCTTC,CASSQDGAGIDNEQFF
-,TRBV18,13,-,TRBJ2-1,TGTGCCAGCTCACCACCGGGGGAGGTTGAGCAGTTCTTC,CASSPPGEVEQFF
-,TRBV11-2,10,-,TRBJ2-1,TGTGCCAGCAGTTTGGCTGAGCAGTTCTTC,CASSLAEQFF
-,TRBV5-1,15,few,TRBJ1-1,TGCGCCAGCAGCTTTGGGGGCGGCGTCGACACTGAAGCTTTCTTT,CASSFGGGVDTEAFF
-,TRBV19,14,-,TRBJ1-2,TGTGCCAGTAGCTCCTCACGGACAGACTATGGCTACACCTTC,CASSSSRTDYGYTF
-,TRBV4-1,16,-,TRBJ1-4,TGCGCCAGCAGCCAAGCCCCGGCCCGGGGAGGAGAAAAACTGTTTTTT,CASSQAPARGGEKLFF
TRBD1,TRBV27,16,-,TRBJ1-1,TGTGCCAGCAGTTTAAGGGGACAGGGGGCGAACACTGAAGCTTTCTTT,CASSLRGQGANTEAFF
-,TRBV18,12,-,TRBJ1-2,TGTGCCAGCTCACCCCGACAGGAAGGGAACACCTTC,CASSPRQEGNTF
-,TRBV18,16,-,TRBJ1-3,TGTGCCAGCTCACCAGGGACTTTAAAGTCTGGAAACACCATATATTTT,CASSPGTLKSGNTIYF
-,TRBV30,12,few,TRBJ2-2,TGTGCCTGGAACAGGGAAACCGGGGAGCTGTTTTTT,CAWNRETGELFF
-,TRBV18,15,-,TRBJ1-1,TGTGCCAGCTCACCGCCTCAGGGGAGGAACACTGAAGCTTTCTTT,CASSPPQGRNTEAFF
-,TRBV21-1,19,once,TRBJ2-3,TGTGCCAGCAGCATTTCCCGCACCGGGACAGGGGGGATAACAGATACGCAGTATTTT,CASSISRTGTGGITDTQYF
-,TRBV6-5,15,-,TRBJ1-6,TGTGCCAGCAGTCCCCAGGGGTCCTATAATTCACCCCTCCACTTT,CASSPQGSYNSPLHF
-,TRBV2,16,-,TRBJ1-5,TGTGCCAGCAGTGAAGGTTGGACGGAGGGATACCAGCCCCAGCATTTT,CASSEGWTEGYQPQHF
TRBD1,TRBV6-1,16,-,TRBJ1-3,TGTGCCAGCAGTGGATCGGGACAGGGGGCTGGAAACACCATATATTTT,CASSGSGQGAGNTIYF
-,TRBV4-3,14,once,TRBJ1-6,TGCGCCAGCAGCCAAGTTGACAGTCGATCACCCCTCCACTTT,CASSQVDSRSPLHF
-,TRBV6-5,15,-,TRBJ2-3,TGTGCCAGCAGTTGGAGCTTCCTGGGCACAGATACGCAGTATTTT,CASSWSFLGTDTQYF
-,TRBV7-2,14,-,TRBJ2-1,TGTGCCAGCAGCCCCTATGGCGGCTACAATGAGCAGTTCTTC,CASSPYGGYNEQFF
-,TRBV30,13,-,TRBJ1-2,TGTGCCTGGTCGGGTCTACAGGTCGGTGGCTACACCTTC,CAWSGLQVGGYTF
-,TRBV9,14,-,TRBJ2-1,TGTGCCAGCACGGTCACAGGCTCCTACAATGAGCAGTTCTTC,CASTVTGSYNEQFF
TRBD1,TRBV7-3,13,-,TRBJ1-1,TGTGCCAGCAGCTGGACAGGGGACACTGAAGCTTTCTTT,CASSWTGDTEAFF
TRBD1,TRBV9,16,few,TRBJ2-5,TGTGCCAGCAGCGTCTTGAACGGGGGACAGGGGGAGACCCAGTACTTC,CASSVLNGGQGETQYF
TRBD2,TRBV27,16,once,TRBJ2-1,TGTGCCAGCAGTTCTTTGAGCGGGGGCGGTGACAATGAGCAGTTCTTC,CASSSLSGGGDNEQFF
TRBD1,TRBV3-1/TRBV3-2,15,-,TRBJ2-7,TGTGCCAGCAGAGCGATGCCGGGACAGATCTACGAGCAGTACTTC,CASRAMPGQIYEQYF
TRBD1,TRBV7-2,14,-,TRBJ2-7,TGTGCCAGCAACCGTCCCGGGACAGGGAACGAGCAGTACTTC,CASNRPGTGNEQYF
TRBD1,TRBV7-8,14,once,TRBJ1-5,TGTGCCAGCAGCTCGACAGGGTACGATCAGCCCCAGCATTTT,CASSSTGYDQPQHF
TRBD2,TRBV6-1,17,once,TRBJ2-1,TGTGCCAGCAGTGAAGGGGCTAGCGGGGGCTCCTACAATGAGCAGTTCTTC,CASSEGASGGSYNEQFF
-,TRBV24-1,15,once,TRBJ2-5,TGTGCCACCAGTGATGCTAGCCCTTCGGGGGAGACCCAGTACTTC,CATSDASPSGETQYF